Described below is a single T cell receptor beta chain sequence and its context. The data belong to a study of blood T cell repertoires in COVID-19. Authors' processing steps: Estimated nucleated cell counts came from reference gene primer amplification. The table came from immunoSEQ multiplex PCR; TCRdb's copy has only in-frame clones and leaves some out. The V and J calls and clone size come from that table; D and trimming were worked out from the DNA. This table holds about 88,000 clones, roughly 90% found once. CDR1 is SGHVS and CDR2 is FQNEAQ in the germline V gene. The CDR3 has 14 amino acids. The ends lost 5 bases at V and 2 bases at J; junction bases unmatched: 3.

The rearrangement links TRBV7-8 to TRBJ2-7; 10 positions agree with TRBD1. Sequenced input: peripheral blood. The receptor's source is a male donor with acute or convalescent COVID-19. The CDR3: CASSPGTGAYEQYF. For the CDR3, the DNA is TGTGCCAGCAGCCCTGGGACAGGGGCCTACGAGCAGTACTTC. The full variable domain, completed using reference TRBV7-8 and TRBJ2-7, is GAGVSQSPRYKVAKRGQDVALRCDPISGHVSLFWYQQALGQGPEFLTYFQNEAQLDKSGLPSDRFFAERPEGSVSTLKIQRTQQEDSAVYLCASSPGTGAYEQYFGPGTRLTVT.